The T cell receptor (beta chain) under discussion was sequenced for a study of T cell responses to AZD1222 COVID-19 vaccine. Assay: immunoSEQ multiplex PCR; the TCRdb copy retains only in-frame clones and omits some. The sample has about 97,000 clones, nearly 90% seen once. The study, taken as a whole, reports: In a largely white British group with more females than males, clonal diversity was possibly underestimated.

With respect to this clone: Its antigen is currently unknown.

Germline CDR1 and CDR2: SGHRS and YFSETQ. This CDR3 is built from 15 residues. V lost 4 bases to trimming and J lost 7 bases; unmatched junction nucleotides: 7. The sample here was peripheral blood, taken on day 0 of AZD1222 vaccination. This rearrangement joins TRBV5-1 to TRBJ2-2; 10 nucleotides match TRBD1. This receptor was taken from an adult in good health. The CDR3 sequence is CASSPRQGAGGELFF. DNA for the CDR3: TGCGCCAGCAGCCCTAGACAGGGGGCGGGCGGGGAGCTGTTTTTT.